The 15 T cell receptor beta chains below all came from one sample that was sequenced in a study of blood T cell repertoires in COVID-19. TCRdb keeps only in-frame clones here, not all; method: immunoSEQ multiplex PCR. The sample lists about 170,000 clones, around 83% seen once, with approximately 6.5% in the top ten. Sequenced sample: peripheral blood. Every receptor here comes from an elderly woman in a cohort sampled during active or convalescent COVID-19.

The CDR3 loop reads CASSRTGWLYGYTF. The CDR3 coding sequence is TGTGCCAGCAGTCGGACAGGGTGGTTGTATGGCTACACCTTC. V usage is TRBV28 and J usage is TRBJ1-2; TRBD1 matches 8 bases. J lost 5 bases, V lost 5 bases, and 7 bases had no gene match. In germline, CDR1 is MDHEN, CDR2 SYDVKM. This CDR3 is built from 14 residues.

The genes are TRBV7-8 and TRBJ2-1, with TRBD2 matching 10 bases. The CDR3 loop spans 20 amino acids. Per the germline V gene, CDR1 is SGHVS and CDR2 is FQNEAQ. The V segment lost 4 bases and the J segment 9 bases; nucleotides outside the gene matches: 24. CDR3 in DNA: TGTGCCAGCAGCTCCAGAGGGGAGGTTAGCGGGAGGAGGCCTAGGGGTGAGCAGTTCTTC. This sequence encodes CASSSRGEVSGRRPRGEQFF.

The CDR3 nucleotides read TGTGCCTGGAGTGCCCCCGGGACAGGGCATGAAAAACTGTTTTTT. The encoded protein is CAWSAPGTGHEKLFF. V and J are TRBV30 and TRBJ1-4; 9 positions match TRBD1. Germline-derived CDR1 and CDR2 are GTSNPN and SVGIG (reference sequence). Trimming removed 1 base from V and 6 bases from J; junction bases left unmatched: 6. The CDR3 is made up of 15 amino acids.

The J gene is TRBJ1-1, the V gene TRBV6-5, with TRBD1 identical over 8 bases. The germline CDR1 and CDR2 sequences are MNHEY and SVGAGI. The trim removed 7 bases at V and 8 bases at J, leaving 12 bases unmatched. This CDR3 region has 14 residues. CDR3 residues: CASNQGALGPEAFF. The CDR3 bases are TGTGCCAGCAACCAGGGGGCGCTGGGACCAGAAGCTTTCTTT.

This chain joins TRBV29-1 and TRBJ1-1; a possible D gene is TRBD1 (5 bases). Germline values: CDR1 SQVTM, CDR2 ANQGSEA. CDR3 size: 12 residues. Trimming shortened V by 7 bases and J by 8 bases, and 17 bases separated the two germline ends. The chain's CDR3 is CSEQVLRSEAFF. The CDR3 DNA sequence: TGCAGCGAACAGGTCCTCCGCTCGGAAGCTTTCTTT.

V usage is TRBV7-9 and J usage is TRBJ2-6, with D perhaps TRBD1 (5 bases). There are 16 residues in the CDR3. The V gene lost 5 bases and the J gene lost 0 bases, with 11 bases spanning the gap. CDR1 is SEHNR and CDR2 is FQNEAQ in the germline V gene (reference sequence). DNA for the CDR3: TGTGCCAGCAGCCACAGGTTCCGCTCTGGGGCCAACGTCCTGACTTTC. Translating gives CASSHRFRSGANVLTF. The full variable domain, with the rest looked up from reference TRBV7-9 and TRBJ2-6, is DTGVSQNPRHKITKRGQNVTFRCDPISEHNRLYWYRQTLGQGPEFLTYFQNEAQLEKSRLLSDRFSAERPKGSFSTLEIQRTEQGDSAMYLCASSHRFRSGANVLTFGAGSRLTVL.

CDR3 amino acids: CASNPSGLASYEQYV. The DNA for the CDR3 is TGTGCCAGCAACCCCTCGGGACTAGCGTCCTACGAGCAGTACGTC. This chain uses TRBV27 with TRBJ2-7; 10 positions agree with TRBD2. Germline values: CDR1 MNHEY, CDR2 SMNVEV (reference sequence). The CDR3 is 15 residues long. V dropped 7 bases and J dropped 1; count of bases not matched to a gene: 7.

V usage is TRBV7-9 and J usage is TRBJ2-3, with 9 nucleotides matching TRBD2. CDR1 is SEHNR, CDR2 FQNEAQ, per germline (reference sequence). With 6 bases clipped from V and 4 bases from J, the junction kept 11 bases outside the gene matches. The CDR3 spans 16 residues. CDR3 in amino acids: CASSSRTSAFADTQYF. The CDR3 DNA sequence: TGTGCCAGCAGTTCGAGGACTAGCGCATTCGCAGATACGCAGTATTTT.

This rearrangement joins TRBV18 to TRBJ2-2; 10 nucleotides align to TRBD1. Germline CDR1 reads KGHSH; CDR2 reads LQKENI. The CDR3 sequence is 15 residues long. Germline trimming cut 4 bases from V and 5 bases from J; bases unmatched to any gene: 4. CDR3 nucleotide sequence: TGTGCCAGCTCACGGGACAGGGGCGGAACCGGGGAGCTGTTTTTT. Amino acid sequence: CASSRDRGGTGELFF.

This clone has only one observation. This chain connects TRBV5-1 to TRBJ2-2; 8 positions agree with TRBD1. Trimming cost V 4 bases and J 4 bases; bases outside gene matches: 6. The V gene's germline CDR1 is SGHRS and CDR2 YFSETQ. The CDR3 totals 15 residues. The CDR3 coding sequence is TGCGCCAGCAGCGGGGAGACAGGGGTCACCGGGGAGCTGTTTTTT. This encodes CASSGETGVTGELFF.

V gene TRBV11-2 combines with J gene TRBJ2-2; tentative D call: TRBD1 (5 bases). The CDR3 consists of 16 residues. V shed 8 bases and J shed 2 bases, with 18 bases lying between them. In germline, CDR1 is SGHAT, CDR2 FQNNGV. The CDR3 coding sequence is TGTGCCAGCCAGAGCTCCAGGGAAAGAAACACCGGGGAGCTGTTTTTT. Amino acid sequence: CASQSSRERNTGELFF.

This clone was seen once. This CDR3 reads CASSPDGWGRQPQHF. Here the CDR3 DNA reads TGTGCCAGCAGCCCCGATGGGTGGGGGCGGCAGCCCCAGCATTTT. The chain employs TRBV7-9 and TRBJ1-5, with a tentative D call TRBD1 (6 bases). V lost 5 bases, J lost 7 bases, and 18 bases lay in between. The CDR3 loop spans 15 amino acids. Germline-derived CDR1 and CDR2 are SEHNR and FQNEAQ (reference sequence).

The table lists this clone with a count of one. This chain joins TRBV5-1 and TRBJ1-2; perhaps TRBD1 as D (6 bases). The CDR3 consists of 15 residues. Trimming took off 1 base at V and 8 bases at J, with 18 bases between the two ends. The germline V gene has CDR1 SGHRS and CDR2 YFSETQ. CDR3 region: CASSLRVQGFDGYTF. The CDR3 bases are TGCGCCAGCAGCTTGAGGGTACAGGGTTTTGACGGCTACACCTTC. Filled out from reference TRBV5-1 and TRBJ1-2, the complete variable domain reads KAGVTQTPRYLIKTRGQQVTLSCSPISGHRSVSWYQQTPGQGLQFLFEYFSETQRNKGNFPGRFSGRQFSNSRSEMNVSTLELGDSALYLCASSLRVQGFDGYTFGSGTRLTVV.

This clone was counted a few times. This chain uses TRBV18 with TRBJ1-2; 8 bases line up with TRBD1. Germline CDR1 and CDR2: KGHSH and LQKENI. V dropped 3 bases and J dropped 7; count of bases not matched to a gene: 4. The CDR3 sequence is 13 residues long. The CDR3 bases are TGTGCCAGCTCACCTAGGACAGGGTTTGGCTACACCTTC. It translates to CASSPRTGFGYTF.

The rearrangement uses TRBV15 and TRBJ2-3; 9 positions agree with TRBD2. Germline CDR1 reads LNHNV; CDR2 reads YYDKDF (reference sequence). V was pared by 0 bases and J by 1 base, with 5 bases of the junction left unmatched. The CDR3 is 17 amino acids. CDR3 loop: CATSRDRLAGRTDTQYF. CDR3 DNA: TGTGCCACCAGCAGAGATCGGCTAGCGGGGCGCACAGATACGCAGTATTTT.